Shown below are 26 T cell receptor beta chains from a single sample sequenced in a study of T-cell memory formation after mild COVID-19. TCRdb redid the calling of the 5' RACE reads with MiXCR, one entry per CDR3 protein. Of nearly 250,000 distinct CDR3 sequences listed, roughly 15% are singletons. Sequencing used PBMCs or a T cell subset sorted from them (not recorded which). Receptor source: an adult woman who had mild COVID-19 (a few samples of this study predate the infection). Cell type and time point are not known.

The gene calls are TRBV5-6 and TRBJ2-2, with a possible D match to TRBD1 (5 bases). The CDR3 extends over 16 amino acids. Germline V CDR1 and CDR2: SGHDT, YYEEEE. V was shortened by 0 bases and J by 6 bases, with 15 bases between the two germline ends. The CDR3 here is CASSLGAGKKAGELFF. Here the CDR3 DNA reads TGTGCCAGCAGCTTGGGTGCAGGGAAGAAGGCCGGGGAGCTGTTTTTT.

The gene calls are TRBV11-1 and TRBJ2-2; perhaps TRBD2 as D (6 bases). Trimming removed 2 bases from V and 5 bases from J, with 12 bases in between. Germline assignment: CDR1 SGHAT and CDR2 FQDESV (reference sequence). This CDR3 spans 15 amino acids. The CDR3 region is CASSLLGGKTGELFF. The DNA of the CDR3 is TGTGCCAGCAGCTTACTTGGCGGGAAGACCGGGGAGCTGTTTTTT.

This clonotype appeared many times. The V call is TRBV7-2, the J call TRBJ2-5, with unresolved D. The CDR3 is made up of 14 amino acids. V dropped 4 bases and J dropped 4 bases, with 13 bases sitting between them. Germline CDR1 is SGHTA and CDR2 is FQGNSA. The CDR3 DNA is TGTGCCAGCAGCTCGTGGACCCCTGGAGAGACCCAGTACTTC. Its protein is CASSSWTPGETQYF.

V is TRBV5-5 and J is TRBJ1-2; no firm D call. This CDR3 spans 13 amino acids. CDR1 is SGHKS and CDR2 is YYEKEE in the germline V gene (reference sequence). V was pared by 1 base and J by 3 bases, with 7 bases between. Here the CDR3 reads CASSLSQDYGYTF. CDR3 nucleotide sequence: TGTGCCAGCAGCTTGAGCCAAGACTATGGCTACACCTTC.

This clonotype occurred a few times. V is TRBV4-1 and J is TRBJ2-7; 7 bases agree with TRBD2. CDR1 MGHRA and CDR2 YSYEKL come from the germline V gene. V lost 2 bases, J lost 2 bases, and 9 bases stayed unmatched. The CDR3 runs to 16 residues. The CDR3 bases are TGCGCCAGCAGCCAACCCTCTAGCGGAATGGCCTACGAGCAGTACTTC. It translates to CASSQPSSGMAYEQYF.

This clonotype was found a few times. The chain's CDR3 is CASSPGGASTDTQYF. CDR3 coding DNA: TGTGCCAGCTCACCGGGGGGAGCTAGCACAGATACGCAGTATTTT. The chain combines TRBV18 with TRBJ2-3; TRBD2 is a possible D gene (6 bases). The CDR3 extends over 15 amino acids. Germline V gene lookup returns CDR1 KGHSH and CDR2 LQKENI. Between the trimmed V and J ends, which lost 3 bases and 0 bases, there was a span of 10 bases.

The chain uses TRBV5-1 and TRBJ1-5; the D gene is possibly TRBD1 (6 bases). From germline, CDR1 is SGHRS and CDR2 YFSETQ. Trimming cost V 4 bases and J 5 bases, with 10 bases left between them. The CDR3 has 13 residues. DNA for the CDR3: TGCGCCAGCAGCCAACAGGGACATCAGCCCCAGCATTTT. It encodes CASSQQGHQPQHF.

The CDR3 DNA is TGTGCCACCAGTGATCCCAGCCCGGCGGGATTCGACACCGGGGAGCTGTTTTTT. Translating gives CATSDPSPAGFDTGELFF. The chain joins TRBV24-1 to TRBJ2-2; D may be TRBD2 (6 bases). This CDR3 contains 18 residues. Germline CDR1 KGHDR, CDR2 SFDVKD. The V and J ends lost 3 bases and 3 bases respectively, with 19 bases between them.

This chain uses TRBV18 with TRBJ1-1; possible D gene TRBD1, 5 bases. Looked up from germline, CDR1 is KGHSH and CDR2 is LQKENI. The CDR3 extends over 16 amino acids. V was cut by 3 bases and J by 1 base, with 15 bases left in between. The CDR3 DNA follows: TGTGCCAGCTCACCTACTATTGGGACGGGGAACACTGAAGCTTTCTTT. Translation: CASSPTIGTGNTEAFF.

A single count supports this clonotype. The chain employs TRBV5-6 and TRBJ2-6; 9 bases fit TRBD1. The CDR3 contains 17 residues. Germline V gene sequence: CDR1 SGHDT, CDR2 YYEEEE. J lost 0 bases, V lost 4 bases, and 5 bases had no gene match. The CDR3 loop reads CASSVYRGLSGANVLTF. In nucleotides, the CDR3 is TGTGCCAGCAGCGTGTACAGGGGGCTCTCTGGGGCCAACGTCCTGACTTTC.

The rearrangement links TRBV20-1 to TRBJ2-3; D possibly uses TRBD1 or TRBD2 (5 bases each). The CDR3 totals 17 residues. Trimming cost V 1 base and J 4 bases, with 21 bases left between them. Germline assignment: CDR1 DFQATT and CDR2 SNEGSKA (reference sequence). Here the CDR3 reads CSARGMGRLVSADTQYF. The DNA for the CDR3 is TGCAGTGCTAGAGGAATGGGACGCCTCGTTTCGGCAGATACGCAGTATTTT.

This clonotype was recorded a few times. The rearrangement links TRBV3-1 to TRBJ1-5; D call uncertain. The CDR3 is made up of 13 amino acids. The V end lost 0 bases, the J end lost 7 bases, and 7 bases lay between the germline ends. Germline V CDR1 and CDR2: LGHDT, YNNKEL (reference sequence). Written as DNA, the CDR3 is TGTGCCAGCAGCCAAGACGGGCAACAGCCCCAGCATTTT. Its protein product is CASSQDGQQPQHF.

J is TRBJ2-7 and V is TRBV18, with 9 bases that match TRBD1. CDR1 is KGHSH, CDR2 LQKENI, per germline. The V and J ends lost 4 bases and 0 bases, in that order; junction bases with no gene match: 4. This CDR3 spans 15 amino acids. CDR3 protein: CASSHPGQGSYEQYF. CDR3 nucleotide sequence: TGTGCCAGCTCACACCCGGGACAGGGCTCCTACGAGCAGTACTTC.

In its sample, this clonotype was seen a few times. This chain connects TRBV29-1 to TRBJ2-2; D is unresolved. V was shortened by 4 bases and J by 3 bases, with 9 bases between the two germline ends. Germline assignment: CDR1 SQVTM and CDR2 ANQGSEA. The CDR3 totals 13 residues. The CDR3 spells CSVGVFHTGELFF. Written as DNA, the CDR3 is TGCAGCGTTGGAGTCTTTCACACCGGGGAGCTGTTTTTT.

The V and J genes are TRBV18 and TRBJ2-3, with a tentative D call TRBD2 (6 bases). There are 15 residues in the CDR3. Germline assignment: CDR1 KGHSH and CDR2 LQKENI. V was trimmed by 4 bases and J by 2 bases, leaving 13 bases between them. The CDR3 spells CASSLSAGFTDTQYF. The CDR3 region has the DNA TGTGCCAGCTCACTCTCAGCGGGCTTCACAGATACGCAGTATTTT.

This clonotype was observed a few times. The V gene is TRBV4-1, the J gene TRBJ2-5; a possible D gene is TRBD2 (6 bases). The CDR3 runs to 14 residues. From germline, CDR1 is MGHRA and CDR2 YSYEKL. Deletions cut 0 bases from V and 9 bases from J, with 14 bases between. Here the CDR3 reads CASSQESSREAQYF. The DNA for the CDR3 is TGCGCCAGCAGCCAAGAGTCGTCCAGGGAGGCCCAGTACTTC.

This clonotype has ten or more counts. The chain carries TRBV2 and TRBJ1-6; maybe TRBD1 (5 bases). CDR1 and CDR2 (germline): SNHLY, FYNNEI. This CDR3 spans 15 amino acids. V lost 8 bases and J 6 bases, leaving 17 bases between the germline ends. The CDR3 loop is CASGGVADGNSPLHF. For the CDR3, the DNA is TGTGCCAGCGGAGGGGTGGCAGACGGTAATTCACCCCTCCACTTT.

This clonotype is medium-sized in the sample. The chain recombines TRBV7-2 with TRBJ1-5; possible D gene TRBD1, 5 bases. This CDR3 comprises 13 residues. V lost 5 bases and J 6 bases, leaving 11 bases between the germline ends. CDR1 and CDR2 (germline): SGHTA, FQGNSA. The CDR3 DNA follows: TGTGCCAGCAGCCCGGGGCGCGTTCAGCCCCAGCATTTT. Encoded protein: CASSPGRVQPQHF.

This clonotype occurred many times. The chain couples TRBV7-9 to TRBJ1-1; D remains unclear. The CDR3 runs to 14 residues. Germline assignment: CDR1 SEHNR and CDR2 FQNEAQ (reference sequence). The V and J ends lost 1 base and 1 base respectively, with 7 bases between them. Here the CDR3 reads CASSLGQKNTEAFF. In DNA form, the CDR3 reads TGTGCCAGCAGCTTAGGGCAGAAGAACACTGAAGCTTTCTTT.

This clonotype was detected a few times. The chain couples TRBV6-1 to TRBJ2-7, with TRBD1 matching over 11 bases. The CDR3 has 16 amino acids. The V segment lost 3 bases and the J segment 1 base; nucleotides outside the gene matches: 5. Germline assignment: CDR1 MNHNS and CDR2 SASEGT. The CDR3, as DNA: TGTGCCAGCAGTGAGTGGTGGGACAGGGGGTCCTACGAGCAGTACTTC. Its protein product is CASSEWWDRGSYEQYF.

The chain carries TRBV6-5 and TRBJ2-1, with 10 bases lining up with TRBD1. The CDR3 totals 15 residues. Trimming took 7 bases from V and 6 from J; bases not matched to a gene: 9. The V gene's germline CDR1 is MNHEY and CDR2 SVGAGI. The CDR3 DNA is TGTGCCAGCACCTACATCGGACAGGGGGTCAATGAGCAGTTCTTC. Translated, it gives CASTYIGQGVNEQFF.

V usage is TRBV7-9 and J usage is TRBJ1-2; D not certain. There are 14 residues in the CDR3. The V end was cut by 0 bases, the J end by 6 bases, with 11 bases between. Germline V gene lookup returns CDR1 SEHNR and CDR2 FQNEAQ (reference sequence). The CDR3 sequence: CASSLAPGSNGYTF. DNA for the CDR3: TGTGCCAGCAGCTTAGCGCCGGGGAGTAATGGCTACACCTTC.

This clonotype was counted between two and nine times. V usage is TRBV11-2 and J usage is TRBJ2-1; 8 bases line up with TRBD1. The germline V gene has CDR1 SGHAT and CDR2 FQNNGV. The V and J ends lost 3 bases and 10 bases, in that order; junction bases with no gene match: 11. The CDR3 runs 15 residues. DNA of the CDR3: TGTGCCAGCAGCTTCGACAGGGGAATAGCCTGGGAGCAGTTCTTC. It is translated as CASSFDRGIAWEQFF.

This chain links TRBV7-9 with TRBJ1-3; D is undetermined. The germline CDR1 and CDR2 sequences are SEHNR and FQNEAQ (reference sequence). This CDR3 region has 17 residues. V was cut by 1 base and J by 0 bases, with 13 bases left in between. As DNA, the CDR3 is TGTGCCAGCAGCTTAGGGGGTTCAGATGACTCTGGAAACACCATATATTTT. It yields the protein CASSLGGSDDSGNTIYF.

The V and J genes are TRBV4-1 and TRBJ1-1; D ambiguous. The CDR3 length is 14 residues. The V gene lost 1 base and the J gene lost 7 bases, with 13 bases spanning the gap. Germline V gene sequence: CDR1 MGHRA, CDR2 YSYEKL. The CDR3 is CASSQVKVVGEAFF. The DNA of the CDR3 is TGCGCCAGCAGCCAAGTGAAGGTGGTCGGTGAAGCTTTCTTT.

This clonotype was seen only a few times. The chain recombines TRBV4-2 with TRBJ2-3; TRBD2 matches at 15 bases. CDR1 LGHNA and CDR2 YNFKEQ come from the germline V gene. The CDR3 consists of 17 residues. V gave up 4 bases and J gave up 5 bases; unmatched junction bases: 7. The CDR3 is CASSPGLAGGPGDTQYF. Here the CDR3 DNA reads TGTGCCAGCAGCCCAGGACTAGCGGGGGGGCCAGGAGATACGCAGTATTTT.